This section outlines one T cell receptor (beta chain) sequence together with its context. What it binds is not known. The repertoire was sequenced with immunoSEQ multiplex PCR; TCRdb's copy has only in-frame clones and lacks some. In the table there are 7,500 to 10,000 clones, about 81% of which are singletons. V dropped 7 bases and J dropped 1; count of bases not matched to a gene: 3. CDR3 size: 13 residues. CDR1 is MDHEN, CDR2 SYDVKM, per germline. The data were taken from a study of neoadjuvant nivolumab and ipilimumab in lung cancer. Findings and limits, study-wide: A small number of samples were TCR sequenced. Blood richness before therapy tracked richness in tumors resected after neoadjuvant therapy.

This sequence joins TRBV28 and TRBJ2-7, with 8 nucleotides matching TRBD1. The sequence was obtained from an adult with non-small cell lung cancer. Sequenced here: peripheral blood, sampled before neoadjuvant nivolumab, alone or with ipilimumab. Here the CDR3 DNA reads TGTGCCAGCAAAAGGACAGGGTCCTACGAGCAGTACTTC. Protein sequence: CASKRTGSYEQYF. Variable domain in full (rest from reference TRBV28 and TRBJ2-7): DVKVTQSSRYLVKRTGEKVFLECVQDMDHENMFWYRQDPGLGLRLIYFSYDVKMKEKGDIPEGYSVSREKKERFSLILESASTNQTSMYLCASKRTGSYEQYFGPGTRLTVT.